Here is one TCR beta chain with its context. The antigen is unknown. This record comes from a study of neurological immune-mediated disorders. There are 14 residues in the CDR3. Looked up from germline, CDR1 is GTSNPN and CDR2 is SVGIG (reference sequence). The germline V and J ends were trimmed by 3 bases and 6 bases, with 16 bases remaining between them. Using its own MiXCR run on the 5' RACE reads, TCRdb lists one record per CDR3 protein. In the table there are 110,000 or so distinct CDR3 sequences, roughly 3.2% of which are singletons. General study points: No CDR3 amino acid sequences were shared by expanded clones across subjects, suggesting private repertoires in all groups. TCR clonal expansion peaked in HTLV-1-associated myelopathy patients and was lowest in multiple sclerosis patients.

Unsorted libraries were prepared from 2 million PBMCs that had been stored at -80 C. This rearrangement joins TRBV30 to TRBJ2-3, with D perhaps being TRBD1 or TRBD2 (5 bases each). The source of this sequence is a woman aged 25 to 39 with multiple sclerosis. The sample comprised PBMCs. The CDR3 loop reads CAWSPRGDGDTQYF. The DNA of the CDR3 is TGTGCCTGGAGCCCCCGAGGGGATGGGGATACGCAGTATTTT. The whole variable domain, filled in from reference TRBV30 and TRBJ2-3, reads SQTIHQWPATLVQPVGSPLSLECTVEGTSNPNLYWYRQAAGRGLQLLFYSVGIGQISSEVPQNLSASRPQDRQFILSSKKLLLSDSGFYLCAWSPRGDGDTQYFGPGTRLTVL.